This TCR beta chain was profiled in a study of human T cells and chemical hapten exposure (dated by TCRdb to the early 2020s). Concerning the study at large: Libraries were combined into a pool for sequencing, and differences in TCR yield between samples came mainly from small differences in library volumes within the pool. The study tracked peripheral blood TCR repertoire changes in vivo during primary and secondary sensitization to the hapten diphenylcyclopropenone (DPC) in alopecia patients. From each blood RNA sample, both TCR alpha and TCR beta chains were sequenced.

Paper-wide results and their limitations: DPC sensitization did not change the number of TCRs with a frequency above 1 in 1000, and there was no evidence of changes in global repertoire structure. Repeated subsampling changed both the strength of the expansion versus patch-test correlation and the threshold at which the correlation became significant.

Libraries came from 5' RACE. Sequencing was carried out with an Illumina MiSeq. Library preparation attached unique molecular identifiers to individual cDNA molecules for quantitative, reproducible TCR counting. The source study handled its data this way. Samples had a median of around 92,000 TCRs, with a range from roughly 20,000 to 690,600. V, J and CDR3 annotation of the TCR reads was performed with the Decombinator software suite. For the PS versus PT1 abundance plots, all samples were subsampled to the same number of TCRs (28,000). TCRs were defined as expanded if absent before sensitization and observed at least eight times at the 2-week time point. TCRdb trimmed public reads at Q25 via fastp, called clones via MiXCR and kept in-frame beta chains. Each record represents a unique CDR3 protein, reported with the most common genes and DNA among its rows. Clone size and V and J calls follow TCRdb, not the original study. The sample records fewer than 150,000 distinct CDR3 sequences, approximately 19% of which are singletons. Of the sample, 2.8% falls within the top ten clones.

V loses 3 bases of germline sequence and J loses 4 bases, and the interval between the two ends is 4 bases. The CDR3 spans 12 residues, from the cysteine through the phenylalanine. The sequence is cut down to CDR3 DNA, 36 bases in frame from base 1. The CDR1 and CDR2 encoded by the germline V gene are SNHLY and FYNNEI. This clonotype was picked up a small number of times. Its antigen target is currently unknown. Base qualities are missing; no much larger clone stands one base away. Total RNA was extracted from unfractionated whole blood that had been collected in Tempus Blood RNA tubes. About 5 healthy volunteers served as TCR sequencing controls and were bled at day 0, 2 weeks and 6 weeks.

The chain is assembled from TRBV2 and TRBJ1-5, with no confidently assigned D gene. The sequence was collected from a human donor in good health. The CDR3 is CASSDGNQPQHF. The DNA reads as follows: TGTGCCAGCAGTGACGGAAATCAGCCCCAGCATTTT.